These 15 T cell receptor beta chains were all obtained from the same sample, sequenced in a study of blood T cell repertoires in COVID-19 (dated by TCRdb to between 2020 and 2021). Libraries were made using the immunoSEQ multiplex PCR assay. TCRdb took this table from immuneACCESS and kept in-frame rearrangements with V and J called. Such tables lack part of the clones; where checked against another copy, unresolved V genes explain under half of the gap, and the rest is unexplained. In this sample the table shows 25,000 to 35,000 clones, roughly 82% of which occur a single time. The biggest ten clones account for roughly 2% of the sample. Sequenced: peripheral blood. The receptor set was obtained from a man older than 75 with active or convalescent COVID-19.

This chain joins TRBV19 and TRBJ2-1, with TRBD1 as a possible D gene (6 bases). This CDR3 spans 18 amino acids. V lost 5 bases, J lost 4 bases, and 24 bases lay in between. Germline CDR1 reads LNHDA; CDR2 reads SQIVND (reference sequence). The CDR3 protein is CASSPRPFGGRGYNEQFF. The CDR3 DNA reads TGTGCCAGTAGTCCTCGGCCGTTTGGGGGCAGGGGATACAATGAGCAGTTCTTC.

CDR3 in DNA: TGCGCCAGCAGGGTAGCCGCGTCCTACAATGAGCAGTTCTTC. It specifies CASRVAASYNEQFF. The J gene is TRBJ2-1, the V gene TRBV5-1, with D unresolved. Trimming took 5 bases from V and 1 from J, leaving 10 bases between them. The CDR3 spans 14 residues. In germline, CDR1 is SGHRS, CDR2 YFSETQ.

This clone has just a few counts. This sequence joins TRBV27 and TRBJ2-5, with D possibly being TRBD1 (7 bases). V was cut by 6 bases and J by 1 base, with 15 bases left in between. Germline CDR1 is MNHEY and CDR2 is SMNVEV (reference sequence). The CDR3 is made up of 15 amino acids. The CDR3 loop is CASRFSRGVQETQYF. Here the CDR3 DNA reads TGTGCCAGCAGGTTCAGCAGGGGGGTCCAAGAGACCCAGTACTTC.

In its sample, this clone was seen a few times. The CDR3 nucleotides read TGTGCCAGCAGCTCGGGACTGCTACAAGAGACCCAGTACTTC. Its translation is CASSSGLLQETQYF. The genes are TRBV11-2 and TRBJ2-5; D is perhaps TRBD2 (6 bases). CDR1 is SGHAT and CDR2 is FQNNGV in the germline V gene. The V end lost 4 bases, the J end lost 2 bases, and 11 bases lay between the germline ends. The CDR3 length is 14 residues.

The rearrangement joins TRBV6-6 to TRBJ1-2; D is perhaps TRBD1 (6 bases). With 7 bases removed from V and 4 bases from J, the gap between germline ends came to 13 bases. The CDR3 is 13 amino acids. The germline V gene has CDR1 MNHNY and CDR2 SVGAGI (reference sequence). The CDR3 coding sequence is TGTGCCAGCATCTCAGGGGATGGCTATGGCTACACCTTC. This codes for CASISGDGYGYTF.

The CDR3 DNA reads TGTGCCAGCAGCTTAGATCGGGACAGGGGCTATGGCTACACCTTC. It translates to CASSLDRDRGYGYTF. The chain recombines TRBV11-2 with TRBJ1-2; 10 positions agree with TRBD1. Germline V gives CDR1 SGHAT, CDR2 FQNNGV. Losses at the gene ends were 0 bases for V and 4 bases for J; bases not matched to a gene: 2. This CDR3 is 15 amino acids long.

CDR3 sequence: CASSSPSEIKTYGYTF. CDR3 nucleotide sequence: TGTGCCAGCAGCTCCCCCTCTGAGATCAAAACCTATGGCTACACCTTC. The chain employs TRBV7-8 and TRBJ1-2; D unresolved. CDR1 and CDR2 from the germline V gene are SGHVS and FQNEAQ. The CDR3 sequence is 16 residues long. V gave up 4 bases and J gave up 4 bases, with 19 bases separating them.

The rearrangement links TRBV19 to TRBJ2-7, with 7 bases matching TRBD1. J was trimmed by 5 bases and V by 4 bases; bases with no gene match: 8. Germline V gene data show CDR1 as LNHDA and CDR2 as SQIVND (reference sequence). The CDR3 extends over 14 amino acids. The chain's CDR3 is CASSSTDRRHEQYF. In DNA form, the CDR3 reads TGTGCCAGTAGTAGCACGGACAGGCGCCACGAGCAGTACTTC.

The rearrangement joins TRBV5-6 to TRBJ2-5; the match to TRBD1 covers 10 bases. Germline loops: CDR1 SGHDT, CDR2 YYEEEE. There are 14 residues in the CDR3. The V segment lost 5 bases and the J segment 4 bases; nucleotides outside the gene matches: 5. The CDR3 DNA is TGTGCCAGCAGTGGGGACAGGGGACGAGAGACCCAGTACTTC. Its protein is CASSGDRGRETQYF.

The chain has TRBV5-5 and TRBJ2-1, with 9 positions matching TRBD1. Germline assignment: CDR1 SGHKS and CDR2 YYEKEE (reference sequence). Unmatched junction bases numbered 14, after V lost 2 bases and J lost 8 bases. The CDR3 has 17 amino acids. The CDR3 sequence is CASSFATGTGNVDEQFF. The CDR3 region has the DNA TGTGCCAGCAGCTTTGCCACCGGGACAGGGAATGTTGATGAGCAGTTCTTC.

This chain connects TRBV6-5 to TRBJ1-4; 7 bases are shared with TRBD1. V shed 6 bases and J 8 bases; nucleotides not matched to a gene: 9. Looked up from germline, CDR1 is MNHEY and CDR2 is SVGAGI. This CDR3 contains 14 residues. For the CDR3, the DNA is TGTGCCAGCAGCCGAGACAGGGTGCCCGAAAAACTGTTTTTT. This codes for CASSRDRVPEKLFF.

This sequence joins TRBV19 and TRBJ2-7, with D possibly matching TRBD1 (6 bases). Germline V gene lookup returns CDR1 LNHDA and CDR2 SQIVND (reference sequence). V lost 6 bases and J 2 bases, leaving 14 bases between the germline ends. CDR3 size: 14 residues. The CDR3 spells CASSLRDIAYEQYF. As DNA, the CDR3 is TGTGCCAGTAGCCTCCGGGACATAGCCTACGAGCAGTACTTC.

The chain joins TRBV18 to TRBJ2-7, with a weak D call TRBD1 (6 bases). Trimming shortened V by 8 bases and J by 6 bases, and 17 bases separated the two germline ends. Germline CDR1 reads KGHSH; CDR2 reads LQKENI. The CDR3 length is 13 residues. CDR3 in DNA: TGTGCCAGCGCCCCGACAGGTCTTAGCGAGCAGTACTTC. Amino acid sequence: CASAPTGLSEQYF. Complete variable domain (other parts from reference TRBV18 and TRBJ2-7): NAGVMQNPRHLVRRRGQEARLRCSPMKGHSHVYWYRQLPEEGLKFMVYLQKENIIDESGMPKERFSAEFPKEGPSILRIQQVVRGDSAAYFCASAPTGLSEQYFGPGTRLTVT.

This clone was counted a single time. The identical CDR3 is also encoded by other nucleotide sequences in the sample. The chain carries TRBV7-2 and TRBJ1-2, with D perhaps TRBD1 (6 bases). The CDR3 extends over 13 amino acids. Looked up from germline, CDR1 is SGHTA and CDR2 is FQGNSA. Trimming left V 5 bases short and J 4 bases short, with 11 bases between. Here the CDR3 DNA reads TGTGCCAGCAGCAGCAGACAGGCCTATGGCTACACCTTC. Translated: CASSSRQAYGYTF.

CDR3 in amino acids: CASSQVVIAGVNTQYF. CDR3 sequence (DNA): TGCGCCAGCAGCCAAGTCGTGATAGCGGGAGTAAATACGCAGTATTTT. The rearrangement links TRBV4-1 to TRBJ2-3, with 9 bases aligning to TRBD2. The germline V gene encodes CDR1 MGHRA and CDR2 YSYEKL. The CDR3 has 16 residues. V trimming: 1 base; J trimming: 7 bases; junction bases outside the gene matches: 9.